This T cell receptor (beta chain) appears in the sequencing data of a study of T cells in Graves' hyperthyroidism and ophthalmopathy. V was clipped by 3 bases and J by 2 bases; unmatched bases: 3. CDR3 length: 15 amino acids. The germline V gene encodes CDR1 GTSNPN and CDR2 SVGIG (reference sequence). TCR beta CDR3 sequences were amplified from RNA transcripts. The HTBI primer set was used in a first-round RT-PCR of the TCR CDR3. TCRdb called the multiplex PCR reads again in MiXCR, with one record for every CDR3 protein. The sample holds roughly 200,000 distinct CDR3 sequences, about a sixth seen once. Lactation, pregnancy, other autoimmune disease or uncontrolled infection excluded patients. Orbital computed tomography, thyroid ultrasound, serum thyroxine and TRAb, and clinical symptoms together informed the diagnoses. In regard to this clonotype: Antigen specificity is unknown.

Findings and caveats of the study: The model predicted ophthalmopathy a median about 6.6 months before onset. From stable hyperthyroidism, ophthalmopathy was set apart by a 13 V-J model.

The source material was blood. The receptor was isolated from a woman in her fifties or sixties with Graves' hyperthyroidism. The chain is built from TRBV30 and TRBJ2-7; 14 bases agree with TRBD2. CDR3 in DNA: TGTGCCTGGAGAGCGACTAGCGGGAGGGCCTACGAGCAGTACTTC. This codes for CAWRATSGRAYEQYF.